A selection of T cell receptor beta chains follows, all from one sample in a study of cytomegalovirus exposure and HLA in healthy donors. Libraries were prepared by immunoSEQ multiplex PCR; TCRdb keeps only in-frame clonotypes and omits some of them. The repertoire holds around 63,000 clones, around four fifths seen once, with roughly 3% in the top ten. Sequencing input: PBMCs. Source of these receptors: a woman in her thirties in good health and CMV-seronegative. Both conserved end residues are part of each CDR3. Each record gives: V gene, clone size, J gene, CDR3 protein. Size is stated for part of the rows, as once, few or many counts, or as a class when the clone is expanded.

V: TRBV11-3
size: .
J: TRBJ1-3
CDR3: CASSSRGPGGPGGNTIYF

V: TRBV9
size: .
J: TRBJ2-5
CDR3: CASSVEDRAQETQYF

V: TRBV27
size: .
J: TRBJ2-5
CDR3: CASSSPGQVQETQYF

V: TRBV15
size: .
J: TRBJ2-1
CDR3: CATSARTAFHEQFF

V: TRBV11-1
size: .
J: TRBJ1-1
CDR3: CASSLAEVDTEAFF

V: TRBV25-1
size: .
J: TRBJ2-2
CDR3: CASSAGTSGFTGELFF

V: TRBV20-1
size: .
J: TRBJ2-5
CDR3: CSARYSETQYF

V: TRBV18
size: .
J: TRBJ2-1
CDR3: CASSPRQGAYNEQFF

V: TRBV9
size: .
J: TRBJ2-1
CDR3: CASSPGTYYNEQFF

V: TRBV2
size: .
J: TRBJ1-6
CDR3: CASSSRQGNSPLHF

V: TRBV2
size: .
J: TRBJ1-2
CDR3: CASSEEGQVYGYTF

V: TRBV9
size: .
J: TRBJ1-5
CDR3: CASSVGGVGNQPQHF

V: TRBV9
size: .
J: TRBJ1-1
CDR3: CASSVEDKGNRGAAFF

V: TRBV5-6
size: .
J: TRBJ1-2
CDR3: CASSWEDRVGADYTF

V: TRBV9
size: .
J: TRBJ1-1
CDR3: CASSAKEGRYGTEAFF

V: TRBV11-3
size: .
J: TRBJ2-3
CDR3: CASSLTSGIGGDTQYF

V: TRBV6-5
size: .
J: TRBJ2-2
CDR3: CASSRGTSGTGELFF

V: TRBV25-1
size: once
J: TRBJ2-7
CDR3: CASSEGRAREEQYF

V: TRBV5-8
size: .
J: TRBJ2-2
CDR3: CASSRGTDSSNTGELFF

V: TRBV19
size: .
J: TRBJ1-2
CDR3: CASSIPQGGGYTF

V: TRBV5-1
size: .
J: TRBJ2-1
CDR3: CASDPGQGSNEQFF

V: TRBV30
size: .
J: TRBJ1-2
CDR3: CAWSVRRVDGYTF

V: TRBV27
size: .
J: TRBJ1-5
CDR3: CASSFGGTQPQHF

V: TRBV4-1
size: once
J: TRBJ2-3
CDR3: CASSQGTAGVADTQYF

V: TRBV13
size: .
J: TRBJ2-3
CDR3: CASSLGRASGITDTQYF

V: TRBV9
size: .
J: TRBJ2-1
CDR3: CASSVGGGPGGEQFF

V: TRBV2
size: .
J: TRBJ1-1
CDR3: CASSPDREAFF

V: TRBV7-2
size: few
J: TRBJ1-6
CDR3: CASSPDRANSPLHF

V: TRBV5-6
size: .
J: TRBJ2-1
CDR3: CASSLYGTGVYNEQFF

V: TRBV28
size: .
J: TRBJ2-2
CDR3: CASKQGATTGELFF

V: TRBV19
size: .
J: TRBJ2-1
CDR3: CASSPPRRAGDEQFF

V: TRBV7-2
size: .
J: TRBJ1-1
CDR3: CASSSHIQNTEAFF

V: TRBV27
size: .
J: TRBJ2-7
CDR3: CASSLSSMEVYEQYF

V: TRBV5-4
size: .
J: TRBJ1-2
CDR3: CASSLQGLDYGYTF

V: TRBV5-1
size: .
J: TRBJ1-2
CDR3: CASSLPSGNYGYTF

V: TRBV29-1
size: .
J: TRBJ1-1
CDR3: CSVVEPTGGRRTEAFF

V: TRBV6-5
size: .
J: TRBJ1-5
CDR3: CASSSLASSGQPQHF

V: TRBV30
size: .
J: TRBJ1-5
CDR3: CAWSVSQGQPQHF

V: TRBV9
size: .
J: TRBJ1-1
CDR3: CASSAHSMSPGTEAFF

V: TRBV5-5
size: .
J: TRBJ1-2
CDR3: CASSLSENYGYTF

V: TRBV5-1
size: .
J: TRBJ2-1
CDR3: CASSLAGLVDEQFF

V: TRBV15
size: .
J: TRBJ2-2
CDR3: CATSGETGASTGELFF

V: TRBV19
size: .
J: TRBJ1-2
CDR3: CASSLFQGHGYTF

V: TRBV30
size: .
J: TRBJ1-1
CDR3: CAWLGRGKSLNTEAFF

V: TRBV10-3
size: .
J: TRBJ1-2
CDR3: CAISESKAMADYGYTF

V: TRBV20-1
size: .
J: TRBJ2-5
CDR3: CSAHSSETQYF

V: TRBV5-8
size: .
J: TRBJ1-5
CDR3: CASRSPGGLAQPQHF

V: TRBV19
size: .
J: TRBJ1-1
CDR3: CASSYRVDYLTNTEAFF

V: TRBV19
size: .
J: TRBJ1-6
CDR3: CASNSGGANSPLHF

V: TRBV28
size: few
J: TRBJ1-2
CDR3: CASSVHREGYGYTF

V: TRBV5-1
size: .
J: TRBJ2-4
CDR3: CASSTEGLAKNIQYF

V: TRBV6-4
size: .
J: TRBJ2-1
CDR3: CASSDGLAGDYNEQFF

V: TRBV10-3
size: .
J: TRBJ2-1
CDR3: CAISLGTGMANEQFF

V: TRBV5-1
size: .
J: TRBJ2-3
CDR3: CASSLGGADSTDTQYF

V: TRBV6-5
size: few
J: TRBJ1-4
CDR3: CASSYSGGVQEKLFF

V: TRBV7-3
size: .
J: TRBJ2-1
CDR3: CASSLTLSSGMNEQFF

V: TRBV4-1
size: .
J: TRBJ1-5
CDR3: CASSAQGNSNQPQHF

V: TRBV6-5
size: .
J: TRBJ1-2
CDR3: CASSKQTGIRGYTF

V: TRBV5-5
size: .
J: TRBJ1-2
CDR3: CASSSGGASPYGYTF

V: TRBV7-6
size: .
J: TRBJ2-3
CDR3: CASTLRQGYTDTQYF